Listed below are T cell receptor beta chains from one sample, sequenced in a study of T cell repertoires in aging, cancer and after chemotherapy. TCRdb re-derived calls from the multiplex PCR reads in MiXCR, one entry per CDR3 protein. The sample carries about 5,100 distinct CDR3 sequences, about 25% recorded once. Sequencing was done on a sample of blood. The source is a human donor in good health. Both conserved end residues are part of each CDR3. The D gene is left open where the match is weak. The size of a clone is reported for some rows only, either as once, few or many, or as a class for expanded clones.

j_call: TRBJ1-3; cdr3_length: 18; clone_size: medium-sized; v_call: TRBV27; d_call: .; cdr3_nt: TGTGCCAGCAGTTTGAAAGGACCTCTCTTCTCCTCTGGAAACACCATATATTTT; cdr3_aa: CASSLKGPLFSSGNTIYF
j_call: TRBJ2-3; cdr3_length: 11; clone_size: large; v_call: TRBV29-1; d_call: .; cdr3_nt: TGCAGCGGGAACGTGCGGGATACGCAGTATTTT; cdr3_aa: CSGNVRDTQYF
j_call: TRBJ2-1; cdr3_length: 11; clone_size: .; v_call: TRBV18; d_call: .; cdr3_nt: TGTGCCAGCTCCCCCGGCGGTGAGCAGTTCTTC; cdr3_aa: CASSPGGEQFF
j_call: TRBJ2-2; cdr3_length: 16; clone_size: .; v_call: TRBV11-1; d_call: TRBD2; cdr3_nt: TGTGCCAGCAGACCCGGGACTAGCGGGAGTACCGGGGAGCTGTTTTTT; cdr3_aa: CASRPGTSGSTGELFF
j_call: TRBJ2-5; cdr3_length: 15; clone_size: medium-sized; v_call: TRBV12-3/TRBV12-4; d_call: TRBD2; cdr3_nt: TGTGCCAGCAGTTTTCAACTAGCGGGAGAAGAGACCCAGTACTTC; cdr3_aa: CASSFQLAGEETQYF
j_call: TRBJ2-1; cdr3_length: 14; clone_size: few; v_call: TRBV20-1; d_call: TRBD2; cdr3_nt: TGCAGTGCTAGAGAGAGCGGGGCCGTCCATGAGCAGTTCTTC; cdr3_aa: CSARESGAVHEQFF
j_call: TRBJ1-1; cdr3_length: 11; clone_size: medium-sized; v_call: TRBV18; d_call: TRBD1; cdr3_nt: TGTGCCAGCCAGGGGGCCACTGAAGCTTTCTTT; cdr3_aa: CASQGATEAFF
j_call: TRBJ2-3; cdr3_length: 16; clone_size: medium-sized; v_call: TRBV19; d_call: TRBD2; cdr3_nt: TGTGCCAGTAGTATCTTTGCGGGAGGGCGAACAGATACGCAGTATTTT; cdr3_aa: CASSIFAGGRTDTQYF
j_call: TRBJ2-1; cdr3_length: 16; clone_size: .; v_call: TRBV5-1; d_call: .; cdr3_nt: TGCGCCAGCAGCTTGCAGGAATCCAGCTCCTACAATGAGCAGTTCTTC; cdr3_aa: CASSLQESSSYNEQFF
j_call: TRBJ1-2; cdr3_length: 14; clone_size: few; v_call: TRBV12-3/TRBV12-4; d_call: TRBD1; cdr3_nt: TGTGCCAGCAGTTTACACAGGGGCGACTATGGCTACACCTTC; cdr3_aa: CASSLHRGDYGYTF
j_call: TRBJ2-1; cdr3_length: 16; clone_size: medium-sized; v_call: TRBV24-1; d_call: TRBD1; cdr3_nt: TGTGCCACCAGTGATCCCCGGGACAGGACCTACAATGAGCAGTTCTTC; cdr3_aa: CATSDPRDRTYNEQFF
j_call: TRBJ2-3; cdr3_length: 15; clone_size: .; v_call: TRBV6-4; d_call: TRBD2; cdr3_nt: TGTGCCAGCAGAACTAGCGGGGGGGCCGGAGATACGCAGTATTTT; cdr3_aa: CASRTSGGAGDTQYF
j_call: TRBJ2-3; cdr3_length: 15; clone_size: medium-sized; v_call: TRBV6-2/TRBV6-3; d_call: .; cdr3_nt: TGTGCCAGCAGTTATTATCTGCCCCGCACAGATACGCAGTATTTT; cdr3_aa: CASSYYLPRTDTQYF
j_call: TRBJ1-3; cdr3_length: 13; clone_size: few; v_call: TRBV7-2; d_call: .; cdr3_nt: TGTGCCAGCACCCTGGGGTTAGGAAACACCATATATTTT; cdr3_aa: CASTLGLGNTIYF
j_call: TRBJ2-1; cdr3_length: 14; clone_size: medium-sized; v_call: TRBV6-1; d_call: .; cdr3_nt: TGTGCCAGCAGTGTGACAGGAGGGTCTTATGAGCAGTTCTTC; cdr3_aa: CASSVTGGSYEQFF
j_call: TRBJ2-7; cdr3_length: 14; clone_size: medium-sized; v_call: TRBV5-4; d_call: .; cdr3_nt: TGTGCCAGCAGCCCCCAGATAGGGGCCTACGAGCAGTACTTC; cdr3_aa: CASSPQIGAYEQYF
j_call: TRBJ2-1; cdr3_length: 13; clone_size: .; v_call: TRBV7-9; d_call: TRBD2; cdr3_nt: TGTGCCAGCAGCTACAGCGGGGGGGCCTGGCAGTTCTTC; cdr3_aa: CASSYSGGAWQFF
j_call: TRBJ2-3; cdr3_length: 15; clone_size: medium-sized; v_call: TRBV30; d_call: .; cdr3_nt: TGTGCCTGGAGTTCTGGCTTCACACACACCGATACGCAGTATTTT; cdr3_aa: CAWSSGFTHTDTQYF
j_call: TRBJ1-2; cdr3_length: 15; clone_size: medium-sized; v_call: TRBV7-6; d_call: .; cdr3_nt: TGTGCCAGCAGCGAGCGAGGGGGGCGAGAAAGAAGCTACACCTTC; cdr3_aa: CASSERGGRERSYTF
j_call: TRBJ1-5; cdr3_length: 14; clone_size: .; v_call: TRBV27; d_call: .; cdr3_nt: TGTGCCAGCAGTTCAGGGATCAGCAATCAGCCCCAGCATTTT; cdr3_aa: CASSSGISNQPQHF
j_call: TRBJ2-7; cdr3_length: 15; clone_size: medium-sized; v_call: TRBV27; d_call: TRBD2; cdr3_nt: TGTGCCAGCAGTACGGCGGGGGGAGGAGGGTACGAGCAGTACTTC; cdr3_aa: CASSTAGGGGYEQYF
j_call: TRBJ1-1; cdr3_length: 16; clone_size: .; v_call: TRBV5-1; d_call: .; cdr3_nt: TGCGCCAGCAGCGATACCTGGGGCGCGGTGAACACTGAAGCTTTCTTT; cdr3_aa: CASSDTWGAVNTEAFF
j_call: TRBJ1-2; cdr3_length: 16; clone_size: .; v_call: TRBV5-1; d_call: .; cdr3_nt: TGCGCCAGCAGCTTGGACAGCCCATATACTAACTATGGCTACACCTTC; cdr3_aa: CASSLDSPYTNYGYTF
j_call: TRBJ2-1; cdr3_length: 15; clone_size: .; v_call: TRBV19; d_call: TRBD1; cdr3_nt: TGTGCCAGTAAAGTGCCGGGACAGAACTACAATGAGCAGTTCTTC; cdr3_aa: CASKVPGQNYNEQFF
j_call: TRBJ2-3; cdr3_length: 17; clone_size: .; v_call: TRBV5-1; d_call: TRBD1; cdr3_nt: TGCGCCAGCAGCTCTCAACCCGGACAGGGTGGCACAGATACGCAGTATTTT; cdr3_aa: CASSSQPGQGGTDTQYF
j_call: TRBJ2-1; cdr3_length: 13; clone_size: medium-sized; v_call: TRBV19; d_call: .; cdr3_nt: TGTGCCAGTAGTATAGCCCGTCCTAATGAGCAGTTCTTC; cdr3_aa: CASSIARPNEQFF
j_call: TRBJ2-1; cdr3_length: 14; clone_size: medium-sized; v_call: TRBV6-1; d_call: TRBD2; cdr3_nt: TGTGCCAGCAGTGAAGGTAGTACTAGCGGGAGCCGGTTCTTC; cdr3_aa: CASSEGSTSGSRFF
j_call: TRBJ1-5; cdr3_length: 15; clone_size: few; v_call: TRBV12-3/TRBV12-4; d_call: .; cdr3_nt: TGTGCCAGCAGGTGGGCCAACACTAGCAATCAGCCCCAGCATTTT; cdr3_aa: CASRWANTSNQPQHF
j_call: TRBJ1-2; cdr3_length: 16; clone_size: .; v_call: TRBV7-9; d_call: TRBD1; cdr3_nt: TGTGCCAGCAGCCCGAAGGGGACAGGAGCTAACTATGGCTACACCTTC; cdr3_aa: CASSPKGTGANYGYTF
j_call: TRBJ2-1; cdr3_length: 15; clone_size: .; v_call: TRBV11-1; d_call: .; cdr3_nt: TGTGCCAGCAGCTTAGGGAACGGATTATCCAATGAGCAGTTCTTC; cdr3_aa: CASSLGNGLSNEQFF
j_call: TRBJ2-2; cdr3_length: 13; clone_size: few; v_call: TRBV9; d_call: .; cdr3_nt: TGTGCCAGCAGCGTAGGTGGGACCGGGGAGCTGTTTTTT; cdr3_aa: CASSVGGTGELFF
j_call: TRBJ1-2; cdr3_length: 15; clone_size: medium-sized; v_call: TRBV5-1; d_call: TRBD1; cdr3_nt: TGCGCCAGCAGCTTGGAGGAGGGGGCAAGCTATGGCTACACCTTC; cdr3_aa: CASSLEEGASYGYTF
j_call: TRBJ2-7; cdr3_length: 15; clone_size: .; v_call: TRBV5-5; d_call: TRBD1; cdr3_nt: TGCGCCAGCAGCCCAGGACAGGCTAGCTCCTACGAGCAGTACTTC; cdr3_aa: CASSPGQASSYEQYF
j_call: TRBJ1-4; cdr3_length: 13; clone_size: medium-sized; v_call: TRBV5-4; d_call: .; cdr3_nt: TGTGCCAGCAGCCCGGGACCGGATGAAAAACTGTTTTTT; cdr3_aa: CASSPGPDEKLFF
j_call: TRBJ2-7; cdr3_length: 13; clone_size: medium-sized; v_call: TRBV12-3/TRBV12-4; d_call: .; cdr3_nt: TGTGCCAGCAGTGAAGACCTCACCTACGAGCAGTACTTC; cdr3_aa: CASSEDLTYEQYF
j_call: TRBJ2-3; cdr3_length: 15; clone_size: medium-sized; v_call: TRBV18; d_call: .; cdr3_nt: TGTGCCAGCTCACCACCGTCTGGGGTTGGTAAAACGCAGTATTTT; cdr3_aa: CASSPPSGVGKTQYF
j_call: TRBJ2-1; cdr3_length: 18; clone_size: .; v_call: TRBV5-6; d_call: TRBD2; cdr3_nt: TGTGCCAGCAGCTTGGCCGATAGCGGGAGGGCCCCCTACAATGAGCAGTTCTTC; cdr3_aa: CASSLADSGRAPYNEQFF
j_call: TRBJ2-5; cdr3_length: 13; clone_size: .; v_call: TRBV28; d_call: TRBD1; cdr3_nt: TGTGCCAGCAGCAACAGGGGGCGGGAGACCCAGTACTTC; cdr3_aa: CASSNRGRETQYF
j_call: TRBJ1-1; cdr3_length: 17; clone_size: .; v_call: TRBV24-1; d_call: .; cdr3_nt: TGTGCCACCAGTGATAAGGGGGGGCAGTCACGGAACACTGAAGCTTTCTTT; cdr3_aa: CATSDKGGQSRNTEAFF
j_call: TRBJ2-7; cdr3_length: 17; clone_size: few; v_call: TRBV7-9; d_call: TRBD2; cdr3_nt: TGTGCCAGCAGCTTAATGCGTCCAGCGGGAGGGCCCCACGAGCAGTACTTC; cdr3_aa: CASSLMRPAGGPHEQYF
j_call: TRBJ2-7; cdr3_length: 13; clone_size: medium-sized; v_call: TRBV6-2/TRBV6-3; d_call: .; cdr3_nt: TGTGCCAGCAGTCCTCGAGCATCCTACGAGCAGTACTTC; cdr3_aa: CASSPRASYEQYF
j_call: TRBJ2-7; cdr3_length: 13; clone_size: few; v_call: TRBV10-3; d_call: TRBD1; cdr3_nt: TGTGCCATCAGCCCCGGGACAGGCTACGAGCAGTACTTC; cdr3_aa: CAISPGTGYEQYF
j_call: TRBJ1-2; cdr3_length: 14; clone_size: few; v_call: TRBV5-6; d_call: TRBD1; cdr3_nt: TGTGCCAGCAGCTACCCAGGGGGTCGCTATGGCTACACCTTC; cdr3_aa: CASSYPGGRYGYTF
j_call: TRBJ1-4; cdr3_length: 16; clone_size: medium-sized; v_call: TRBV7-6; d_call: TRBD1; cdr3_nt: TGTGCCAGCAGCTCCCCGGACAGGGGAGGGAATGAAAAACTGTTTTTT; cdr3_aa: CASSSPDRGGNEKLFF
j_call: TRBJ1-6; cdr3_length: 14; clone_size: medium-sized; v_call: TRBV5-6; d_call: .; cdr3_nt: TGTGCCAGCAGCTTGAGACAGGCGGCTTCACCCCTCCACTTT; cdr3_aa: CASSLRQAASPLHF
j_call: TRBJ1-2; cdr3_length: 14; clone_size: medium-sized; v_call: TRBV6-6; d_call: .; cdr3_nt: TGTGCCAGCATCATGGGGCAGGGTAACTATGGCTACACCTTC; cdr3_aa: CASIMGQGNYGYTF
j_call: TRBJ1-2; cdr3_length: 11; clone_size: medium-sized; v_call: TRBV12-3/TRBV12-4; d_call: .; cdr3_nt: TGTGCCAGCGGTTCAGGGTATGGCTACACCTTC; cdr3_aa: CASGSGYGYTF
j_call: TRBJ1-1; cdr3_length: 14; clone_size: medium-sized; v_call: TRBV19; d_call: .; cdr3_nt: TGTGCCAGTAGTCCTGCTACAAGGAACACTGAAGCTTTCTTT; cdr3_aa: CASSPATRNTEAFF
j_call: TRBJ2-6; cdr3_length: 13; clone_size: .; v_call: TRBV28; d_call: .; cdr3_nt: TGTGCCAGTTCGAGCTCTGGGGCCAACGTCCTGACTTTC; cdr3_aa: CASSSSGANVLTF
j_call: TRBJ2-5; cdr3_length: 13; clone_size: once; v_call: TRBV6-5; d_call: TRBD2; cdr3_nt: TGTGCCAGCAGTTGGCTAGCGGGCGAGACCCAGTACTTC; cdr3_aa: CASSWLAGETQYF
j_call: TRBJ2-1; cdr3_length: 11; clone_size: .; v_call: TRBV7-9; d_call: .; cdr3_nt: TGTGCCAGCAGCGCCTCGGGGGCGCAGTTCTTC; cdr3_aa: CASSASGAQFF
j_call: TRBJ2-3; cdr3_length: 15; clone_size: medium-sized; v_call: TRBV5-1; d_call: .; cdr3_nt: TGCGCCAGCAGCTCGGAGGGCGGGTCCCCAGATACGCAGTATTTT; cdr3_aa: CASSSEGGSPDTQYF